Here is one T cell receptor beta chain with its context. Its antigen is unidentified. This specimen belongs to a study of blood T cells in healthy people across ages. Per the germline V gene, CDR1 is LGHDT and CDR2 is YNNKEL (reference sequence). V lost 1 base and J lost 11, with 12 bases in between. The CDR3 runs to 13 residues. Study-wide results and limits: In older individuals, TCR beta diversity per million T cells was lower, falling roughly linearly with age. Diversity was estimated from one million T cells, and these estimates were considered underestimates.

The authors ran a second PCR of 7 to 11 cycles using a sample-barcoded 5' primer and a J-beta primer mix. TCRdb re-analysed the 5' RACE reads in MiXCR, keeping a single row per CDR3 protein. The sample contains hundreds of thousands of distinct CDR3 sequences, 45% to 65% of which appear only once. This TCR came from a man aged 55 to 70 in good health. Material: blood. This sequence joins TRBV3-1 and TRBJ2-1; D may be TRBD2 (6 bases). CDR3: CASSQGTRGKQFF. DNA for the CDR3: TGTGCCAGCAGCCAAGGCACTCGGGGGAAGCAGTTCTTC.